The rows below give T cell receptor beta chains drawn from one sample of a study of control samples from healthy donors and cancer patients. Generated by immunoSEQ multiplex PCR, the TCRdb table keeps only in-frame clones and is missing some. The repertoire has 130,000 or so clones, 94% of them found once; the top ten carry roughly 13%. Specimen: blood. The receptors here all came from a man aged 40-49 years in good health. CDR3s include the opening cysteine and the closing phenylalanine or tryptophan. Each record gives: V gene, J gene, D gene, clone size, CDR3 DNA, CDR3 protein. A D gene is named only where the DNA matches it firmly. Not every row has a clone size; where given, it reads once, few, many or a size class.

TRBV11-2	TRBJ2-1	TRBD2	-	TGTGCCAGCAGCTCCCCTTTGAGCGGGAGCTCCTACAATGAGCAGTTCTTC	CASSSPLSGSSYNEQFF
TRBV24-1	TRBJ2-3	TRBD2	once	TGTGCCACCAGTGAGCGGGGGATCAGCACAGATACGCAGTATTTT	CATSERGISTDTQYF
TRBV15	TRBJ1-5	-	-	TGTGCCACCAGCAGACGGGACACCCGAGAAGGGCCCCAGCATTTT	CATSRRDTREGPQHF
TRBV14	TRBJ1-6	TRBD1	-	TGTGCCAGCAGAGACCGACAGGGGTTGGGTTCACCCCTCCACTTT	CASRDRQGLGSPLHF
TRBV28	TRBJ1-2	TRBD1	-	TGTGCCAGCAGAACGGACAGGAGCTATGGCTACACCTTC	CASRTDRSYGYTF
TRBV6-5	TRBJ1-4	TRBD1	-	TGTGCCAGCAGTCCCGCCAGGGGGCTGGTAAAACTGTTTTTT	CASSPARGLVKLFF
TRBV10-2	TRBJ2-7	-	once	TGCGCCAGCAGTGCGGGCAGGGGTTACGAGCAGTACTTC	CASSAGRGYEQYF
TRBV6-5	TRBJ2-2	-	-	TGTGCCAGCAGTTACAGGGGTACCGGGGAGCTGTTTTTT	CASSYRGTGELFF
TRBV12-3/TRBV12-4	TRBJ2-1	TRBD1	-	TGTGCCAGCAGTGTGGACAGGCCTCGTGGGGAGTTCTTC	CASSVDRPRGEFF
TRBV3-1/TRBV3-2	TRBJ2-3	-	-	TGTGCCAGCAGCCAAGGGCCAGGGAACACAGATACGCAGTATTTT	CASSQGPGNTDTQYF
TRBV28	TRBJ2-3	-	-	TGTGCCAGCAGCCCCTCAGGGGCGGGAAGGACAGATACGCAGTATTTT	CASSPSGAGRTDTQYF
TRBV7-9	TRBJ2-2	-	-	TGTGCCAGCAGTGGCGGCAGGGTCGGGAACACCGGGGAGCTGTTTTTT	CASSGGRVGNTGELFF
TRBV10-2	TRBJ2-1	TRBD1	-	TGCGCCAGCAAGGACAGGGGGCTCAATGAGCAGTTCTTC	CASKDRGLNEQFF
TRBV28	TRBJ2-1	-	once	TGTGCCAGCAGGGGTCGAAACAATGAGCAGTTCTTC	CASRGRNNEQFF
TRBV29-1	TRBJ1-2	TRBD1	-	TGCAGCGTTGAGGGGAGGGGCGACGACAGGGGGAACTATGGCTACACCTTC	CSVEGRGDDRGNYGYTF
TRBV27	TRBJ2-3	TRBD2	-	TGTGCCAGCAGTTCCCGACTAGCGGGGGGACCCACAGATACGCAGTATTTT	CASSSRLAGGPTDTQYF
TRBV7-2	TRBJ1-5	-	-	TGTGCCAGCAGCTTAGTTAGCAATCAGCCCCAGCATTTT	CASSLVSNQPQHF
TRBV28	TRBJ1-1	-	once	TGTGCCAGCAGCGATGGGGGCGCGACAACTGAAGCTTTCTTT	CASSDGGATTEAFF